This entry lists 30 T cell receptor beta chains sequenced from one sample in a study of cytomegalovirus exposure and HLA in healthy donors. Primers included in the PCR were 60 Vbeta and 13 Jbeta primers. Assay: immunoSEQ multiplex PCR; the TCRdb copy retains only in-frame clones and omits some. The sample gives about 140,000 clones, 82% of which show up once; roughly 2.1% is in the top ten. Input material: PBMCs. All receptors derive from a woman in her thirties or forties in good health and CMV-seronegative.

The genes are TRBV4-2 and TRBJ1-5; 9 positions agree with TRBD1. Germline values: CDR1 LGHNA, CDR2 YNFKEQ. This CDR3 contains 15 residues. Trimming at V came to 2 bases and at J to 5 bases, leaving 4 bases not matched to a gene. The CDR3 coding sequence is TGTGCCAGCAGCCAATCGGGACAGGGCCATCAGCCCCAGCATTTT. Translation gives CASSQSGQGHQPQHF.

The rearrangement uses TRBV19 and TRBJ2-1; no firm D call. CDR1 is LNHDA, CDR2 SQIVND, per germline (reference sequence). The V end lost 1 base, the J end lost 6 bases, and 13 bases lay between the germline ends. The CDR3 length is 15 residues. CDR3 sequence reads: CASSIVPGGFNEQFF. The CDR3 region has the DNA TGTGCCAGTAGTATAGTTCCTGGCGGCTTCAATGAGCAGTTCTTC.

V usage is TRBV6-5 and J usage is TRBJ1-1; 8 positions agree with TRBD1. The CDR3 runs 14 residues. V gave up 9 bases and J gave up 7 bases; unmatched junction bases: 13. CDR1 is MNHEY, CDR2 SVGAGI, per germline. The CDR3 nucleotides are TGTGCCAGTACCAACCCAGGGGGCCGGAATGAAGCTTTCTTT. It is translated as CASTNPGGRNEAFF.

V gene TRBV7-9 combines with J gene TRBJ2-2; 7 nucleotides align to TRBD1. Trimming at V came to 4 bases and at J to 4 bases, leaving 15 bases not matched to a gene. The CDR3 loop spans 18 amino acids. Per germline, CDR1 SEHNR and CDR2 FQNEAQ (reference sequence). The chain's CDR3 is CASSSSRPGQPGTGELFF. The CDR3 DNA is TGTGCCAGCAGCTCCAGCCGACCGGGACAGCCAGGCACCGGGGAGCTGTTTTTT.

This chain links TRBV7-6 with TRBJ2-7; TRBD1 matches at 7 bases. V trimming: 5 bases; J trimming: 4 bases; junction bases outside the gene matches: 11. The CDR3 runs 15 residues. Germline loops: CDR1 SGHVS, CDR2 FNYEAQ. The CDR3 is CASSHYRGAPYEQYF. The CDR3 DNA reads as TGTGCCAGCAGCCACTACAGGGGCGCCCCTTACGAGCAGTACTTC.

The V and J genes are TRBV6-1 and TRBJ2-7, with D tentatively TRBD2 (6 bases). V was shortened by 3 bases and J by 9 bases, with 18 bases between the two germline ends. The CDR3 totals 14 residues. Germline V gene data show CDR1 as MNHNS and CDR2 as SASEGT. This CDR3 is CASSERTTGGWQYF. The CDR3, as DNA: TGTGCCAGCAGTGAGAGAACCACCGGGGGATGGCAGTACTTC.

This chain connects TRBV18 to TRBJ2-1; TRBD2 aligns across 10 bases. V lost 5 bases and J lost 8; bases outside the gene matches: 9. Germline V gene data show CDR1 as KGHSH and CDR2 as LQKENI. There are 15 residues in the CDR3. CDR3 nucleotide sequence: TGTGCCAGCTCAACCGGGACTAGCGCATCTTATGAGCAGTTCTTC. Protein sequence: CASSTGTSASYEQFF.

V and J are TRBV7-3 and TRBJ2-2, with D tentatively TRBD1 (5 bases). The CDR3 runs 15 residues. Trimming shortened V by 2 bases and J by 1 base, and 8 bases separated the two germline ends. The germline gives CDR1 SGHTA, CDR2 FQGTGA. The CDR3 region is CASSLQGVNTGELFF. In nucleotides, the CDR3 is TGTGCCAGCAGCTTACAAGGGGTGAACACCGGGGAGCTGTTTTTT.

The chain has TRBV5-4 and TRBJ1-2; 7 nucleotides agree with TRBD1. This CDR3 spans 13 amino acids. V lost 6 bases, J lost 3 bases, and 5 bases stayed unmatched. CDR1 is SGHNT, CDR2 YYREEE, per germline (reference sequence). The CDR3, as DNA: TGTGCCAGCAAGGCGACAGGGCACTATGGCTACACCTTC. Encoded protein: CASKATGHYGYTF. The whole variable domain, filled in from reference TRBV5-4 and TRBJ1-2, reads ETGVTQSPTHLIKTRGQQVTLRCSSQSGHNTVSWYQQALGQGPQFIFQYYREEENGRGNFPPRFSGLQFPNYSSELNVNALELDDSALYLCASKATGHYGYTFGSGTRLTVV.

This clone was detected a few times. The chain has TRBV28 and TRBJ2-1; 13 bases agree with TRBD2. The CDR3 extends over 19 amino acids. Germline V lookup: CDR1 MDHEN, CDR2 SYDVKM. V shed 6 bases, J shed 7 bases, and the junction held 18 bases outside the gene matches. CDR3 DNA sequence: TGTGCCAGCAGAACCTCATTAGCCTTTAGGACTAGCGGGAGTAATGAGCAGTTCTTC. It codes for CASRTSLAFRTSGSNEQFF.

This clone has just one count. The genes are TRBV6-6 and TRBJ1-5; no clear D gene. Germline V gives CDR1 MNHNY, CDR2 SVGAGI (reference sequence). Trimming took off 4 bases at V and 2 bases at J, with 15 bases between the two ends. This CDR3 has 16 residues. CDR3 protein: CASSSNTGGGNQPQHF. CDR3 nucleotides: TGTGCCAGCAGTTCCAACACGGGCGGGGGCAATCAGCCCCAGCATTTT.

In this sample, this clone turned up once. The chain links TRBV21-1 to TRBJ2-5; the table's D gene call, TRBD1, was not cross checked with the DNA. TRBV21-1 is given as a pseudogene. CDR3 length equals 13 residues. CDR3 region: CASIQGGTETQYF. DNA for the CDR3: TGTGCCAGCATCCAGGGGGGAACAGAGACCCAGTACTTC.

The genes are TRBV4-3 and TRBJ2-5; possible D gene TRBD1, 6 bases. The CDR3 length is 14 residues. Germline V gives CDR1 LGHNA, CDR2 YSLEER. Trimming removed 6 bases at V and 4 bases at J, with 15 bases between. This CDR3 reads CASSLQGRPETQYF. The CDR3, as DNA: TGCGCCAGCAGTTTACAGGGTCGTCCAGAGACCCAGTACTTC.

This clone was counted between two and nine times. The chain employs TRBV15 and TRBJ1-5, with 7 bases matching TRBD1. The CDR3 consists of 13 residues. Germline loops: CDR1 LNHNV, CDR2 YYDKDF (reference sequence). J was trimmed by 2 bases and V by 8 bases; bases with no gene match: 3. For the CDR3, the DNA is TGTGCCACCGCCGACAGGGGCAATCAGCCCCAGCATTTT. Its translation: CATADRGNQPQHF.

The J gene is TRBJ1-3, the V gene TRBV7-9; 7 bases are a match to TRBD1. Germline V lookup: CDR1 SEHNR, CDR2 FQNEAQ (reference sequence). V trimming: 2 bases; J trimming: 0 bases; junction bases outside the gene matches: 7. The CDR3 runs 17 residues. The CDR3 spells CASSLTRQGFSGNTIYF. CDR3 DNA: TGTGCCAGCAGCTTAACCCGACAGGGATTCTCTGGAAACACCATATATTTT.

The rearrangement joins TRBV5-6 to TRBJ1-2; 7 bases are shared with TRBD1. CDR3 length equals 13 residues. The V gene's germline CDR1 is SGHDT and CDR2 YYEEEE. Trimming took 0 bases from V and 4 from J; bases not matched to a gene: 0. The CDR3 DNA is TGTGCCAGCAGCTTGGGGGACAGCTATGGCTACACCTTC. It is translated as CASSLGDSYGYTF.

The chain couples TRBV4-3 to TRBJ2-1, with a possible D match to TRBD2 (5 bases). CDR3 length: 16 amino acids. Germline CDR1 reads LGHNA; CDR2 reads YSLEER. Between the trimmed V and J ends, which lost 1 base and 6 bases, there was a span of 16 bases. This CDR3 is CASSQGVGGYFNEQFF. The CDR3 DNA is TGCGCCAGCAGCCAAGGGGTAGGCGGGTACTTCAATGAGCAGTTCTTC.

This sequence joins TRBV18 and TRBJ2-2; D gene uncertain. Trimming shortened V by 4 bases and J by 4 bases, and 16 bases separated the two germline ends. Germline V gene lookup returns CDR1 KGHSH and CDR2 LQKENI. This CDR3 has 16 residues. In DNA, the CDR3 is TGTGCCAGCTCACGATGGTTGGCAGGTACCACCGGGGAGCTGTTTTTT. Translated, it gives CASSRWLAGTTGELFF. Full variable domain (missing parts from reference TRBV18 and TRBJ2-2): NAGVMQNPRHLVRRRGQEARLRCSPMKGHSHVYWYRQLPEEGLKFMVYLQKENIIDESGMPKERFSAEFPKEGPSILRIQQVVRGDSAAYFCASSRWLAGTTGELFFGEGSRLTVL.

The rearrangement links TRBV4-1 to TRBJ2-2; 8 bases map to TRBD2. V shed 10 bases, J shed 4 bases, and the junction held 14 bases outside the gene matches. The CDR3 sequence is 16 residues long. Germline-derived CDR1 and CDR2 are MGHRA and YSYEKL. Here the CDR3 reads CAKNMAPGLGTGELFF. DNA of the CDR3: TGCGCCAAAAATATGGCTCCGGGACTAGGCACCGGGGAGCTGTTTTTT.

The V gene is TRBV7-9, the J gene TRBJ1-3, with 9 bases that match TRBD1. Germline V gene lookup returns CDR1 SEHNR and CDR2 FQNEAQ (reference sequence). This CDR3 contains 16 residues. V lost 5 bases and J lost 3; bases outside the gene matches: 8. CDR3: CASSIITGGGGNTIYF. CDR3 nucleotide sequence: TGTGCCAGCAGCATAATAACAGGGGGCGGTGGAAACACCATATATTTT.

The CDR3 reads CASSPWGRDNEQFF. CDR3 bases: TGTGCCAGCAGCCCGTGGGGCAGGGACAATGAGCAGTTCTTC. The chain couples TRBV5-6 to TRBJ2-1, with D possibly matching TRBD1 (5 bases). The ends were cut back, 4 bases at V and 5 bases at J, with 13 bases in the middle. Germline V lookup: CDR1 SGHDT, CDR2 YYEEEE. The CDR3 loop spans 14 amino acids.

The chain joins TRBV12-5 to TRBJ2-3; 9 bases map to TRBD2. With 6 bases clipped from V and 3 bases from J, the junction kept 19 bases outside the gene matches. Germline assignment: CDR1 LGHNT and CDR2 FRNRAP. The CDR3 is 19 residues long. The CDR3 region is CASGPHRSGRNRRTDTQYF. CDR3 bases: TGTGCTAGTGGCCCGCATCGAAGCGGGAGGAACCGTAGGACAGATACGCAGTATTTT.

V gene TRBV11-2 combines with J gene TRBJ2-7; TRBD1 might be the D (6 bases). The CDR3 spans 14 residues. Per the germline V gene, CDR1 is SGHAT and CDR2 is FQNNGV. Trimming stripped 4 bases from V and 7 bases from J, with 17 bases between. This CDR3 is CASSSLTGLWEQYF. CDR3 DNA sequence: TGTGCCAGCAGCTCCTTGACAGGTCTATGGGAGCAGTACTTC. The entire variable domain, with the rest obtained from reference TRBV11-2 and TRBJ2-7, is as follows: EAGVAQSPRYKIIEKRQSVAFWCNPISGHATLYWYQQILGQGPKLLIQFQNNGVVDDSQLPKDRFSAERLKGVDSTLKIQPAKLEDSAVYLCASSSLTGLWEQYFGPGTRLTVT.

The chain couples TRBV19 to TRBJ2-1, with TRBD2 identical over 10 bases. Unmatched junction bases numbered 6, after V lost 6 bases and J lost 7 bases. Germline V gene lookup returns CDR1 LNHDA and CDR2 SQIVND (reference sequence). The CDR3 is 14 amino acids. The CDR3 bases are TGTGCCAGTAGCGGTCTAGCGGGAGTTAATGAGCAGTTCTTC. Its protein product is CASSGLAGVNEQFF.

The chain has TRBV7-3 and TRBJ2-1; tentative D call: TRBD2 (5 bases). This CDR3 region has 15 residues. The germline V and J ends were trimmed by 2 bases and 0 bases, with 8 bases remaining between them. Germline CDR1 SGHTA, CDR2 FQGTGA. The CDR3 nucleotides are TGTGCCAGCAGCTTACGCGGGTCCTCCTACAATGAGCAGTTCTTC. Residues: CASSLRGSSYNEQFF.

The CDR3 here is CAISGTTSGANVLTF. As DNA, the CDR3 is TGTGCCATCTCCGGGACAACTTCTGGGGCCAACGTCCTGACTTTC. The V and J genes are TRBV10-3 and TRBJ2-6, with a possible D match to TRBD1 (6 bases). The length of the CDR3 is 15 residues. Trimming removed 8 bases at V and 1 base at J, with 12 bases between. The germline V gene has CDR1 ENHRY and CDR2 SYGVKD.

The gene calls are TRBV7-9 and TRBJ1-1; 7 positions match TRBD1. This CDR3 region has 14 residues. V shed 6 bases, J shed 5 bases, and the junction held 9 bases outside the gene matches. The V gene's germline CDR1 is SEHNR and CDR2 FQNEAQ (reference sequence). CDR3 region: CASRPGQWDTEAFF. CDR3 sequence (DNA): TGTGCCAGCAGACCGGGACAGTGGGATACTGAAGCTTTCTTT. Drawing the rest from reference TRBV7-9 and TRBJ1-1, the complete variable domain is DTGVSQNPRHKITKRGQNVTFRCDPISEHNRLYWYRQTLGQGPEFLTYFQNEAQLEKSRLLSDRFSAERPKGSFSTLEIQRTEQGDSAMYLCASRPGQWDTEAFFGQGTRLTVV.

The V and J genes are TRBV28 and TRBJ2-7, with TRBD2 as a possible D gene (5 bases). V lost 3 bases to trimming and J lost 2 bases, with 14 bases between them. This CDR3 is 15 amino acids long. Germline CDR1 is MDHEN and CDR2 is SYDVKM. CDR3 loop: CASSFFTGGAYEQYF. The CDR3 coding sequence is TGTGCCAGCAGTTTCTTTACTGGAGGAGCCTACGAGCAGTACTTC.

This sequence joins TRBV7-2 and TRBJ2-3, with 13 bases matching TRBD2. Germline-derived CDR1 and CDR2 are SGHTA and FQGNSA. The CDR3 spans 16 residues. Trimming took 4 bases from V and 1 from J; bases not matched to a gene: 2. This CDR3 is CASSSGLAGGTDTQYF. The CDR3, as DNA: TGTGCCAGCAGCTCCGGACTAGCGGGAGGCACAGATACGCAGTATTTT.

The chain couples TRBV18 to TRBJ2-7, with TRBD2 as a possible D gene (5 bases). This CDR3 contains 16 residues. V gave up 8 bases and J gave up 4 bases, with 24 bases separating them. The V gene's germline CDR1 is KGHSH and CDR2 LQKENI. The CDR3 sequence is CASTPTEGSPFYEQYF. The CDR3 DNA reads as TGTGCCAGCACCCCAACTGAGGGTTCCCCTTTTTACGAGCAGTACTTC. Using reference TRBV18 and TRBJ2-7 for the parts outside the CDR3, the full variable domain is NAGVMQNPRHLVRRRGQEARLRCSPMKGHSHVYWYRQLPEEGLKFMVYLQKENIIDESGMPKERFSAEFPKEGPSILRIQQVVRGDSAAYFCASTPTEGSPFYEQYFGPGTRLTVT.